In its sample, the clone carrying this TCR beta chain was seen once. The sample belongs to a study of T cell changes during pregnancy in multiple sclerosis. The CDR3 contains 16 residues. The junction had 5 bases not matched to a gene; V was cut back by 0 bases and J by 2 bases. CDR1 and CDR2 from the germline V gene are SEHNR and FQNEAQ (reference sequence). Method: immunoSEQ multiplex PCR; TCRdb's copy keeps in-frame clones and lacks some. This repertoire shows tens of thousands of clones, around 94% found once; its top ten account for approximately 3%. The sequencing here drew on CD8+ T cells from peripheral blood mononuclear cells, taken in the third trimester of pregnancy. This sequence originates from a female donor in good health, enrolled as a control in a pregnancy study. The rearrangement links TRBV7-9 to TRBJ2-3, with 7 nucleotides matching TRBD2. As DNA, the CDR3 is TGTGCCAGCAGCTTAGCACTGGGACTAACCACAGATACGCAGTATTTT. Translating gives CASSLALGLTTDTQYF. Using reference TRBV7-9 and TRBJ2-3 for the parts outside the CDR3, the full variable domain is DTGVSQNPRHKITKRGQNVTFRCDPISEHNRLYWYRQTLGQGPEFLTYFQNEAQLEKSRLLSDRFSAERPKGSFSTLEIQRTEQGDSAMYLCASSLALGLTTDTQYFGPGTRLTVL.